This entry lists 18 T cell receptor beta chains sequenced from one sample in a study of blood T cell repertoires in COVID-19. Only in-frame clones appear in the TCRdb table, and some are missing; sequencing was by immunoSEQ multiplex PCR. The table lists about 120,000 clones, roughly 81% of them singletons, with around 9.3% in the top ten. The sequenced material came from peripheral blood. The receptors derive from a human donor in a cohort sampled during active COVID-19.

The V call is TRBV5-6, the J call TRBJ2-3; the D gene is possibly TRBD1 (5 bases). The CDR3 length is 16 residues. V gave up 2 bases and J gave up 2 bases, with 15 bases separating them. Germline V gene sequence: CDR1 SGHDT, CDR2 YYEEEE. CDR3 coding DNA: TGTGCCAGCAGCTTAGGCCATGCAGGGTTCACAGATACGCAGTATTTT. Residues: CASSLGHAGFTDTQYF.

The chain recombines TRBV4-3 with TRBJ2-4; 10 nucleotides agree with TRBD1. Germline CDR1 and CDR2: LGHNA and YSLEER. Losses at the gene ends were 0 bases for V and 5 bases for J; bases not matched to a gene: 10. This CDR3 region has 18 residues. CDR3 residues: CASSQEMGSGTGENIQYF. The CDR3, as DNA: TGCGCCAGCAGCCAAGAAATGGGATCCGGGACAGGGGAAAACATTCAGTACTTC.

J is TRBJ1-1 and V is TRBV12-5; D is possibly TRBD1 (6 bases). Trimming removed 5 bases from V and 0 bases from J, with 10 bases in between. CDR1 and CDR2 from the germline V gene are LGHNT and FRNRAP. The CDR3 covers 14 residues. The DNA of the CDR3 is TGTGCTAGTGGTCGACAGGATATGAACACTGAAGCTTTCTTT. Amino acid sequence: CASGRQDMNTEAFF.

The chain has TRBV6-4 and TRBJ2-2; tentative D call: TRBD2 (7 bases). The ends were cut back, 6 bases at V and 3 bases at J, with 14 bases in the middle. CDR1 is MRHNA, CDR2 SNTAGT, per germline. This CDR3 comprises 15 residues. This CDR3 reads CASRVSGTYTGELFF. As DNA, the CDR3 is TGTGCCAGCAGAGTCAGCGGGACATACACCGGGGAGCTGTTTTTT.

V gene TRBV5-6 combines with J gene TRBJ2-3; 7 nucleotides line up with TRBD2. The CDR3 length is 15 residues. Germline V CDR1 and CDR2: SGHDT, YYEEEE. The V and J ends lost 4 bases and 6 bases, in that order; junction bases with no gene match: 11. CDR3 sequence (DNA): TGTGCCAGCAGCCCGACTAGCTCAGTAATCGATACGCAGTATTTT. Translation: CASSPTSSVIDTQYF.

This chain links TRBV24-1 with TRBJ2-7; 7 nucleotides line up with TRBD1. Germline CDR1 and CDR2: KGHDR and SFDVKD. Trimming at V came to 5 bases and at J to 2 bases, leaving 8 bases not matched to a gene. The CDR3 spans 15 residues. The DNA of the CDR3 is TGTGCCACCAGTGGTTGGACAGGCCTTGCCTACGAGCAGTACTTC. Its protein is CATSGWTGLAYEQYF.

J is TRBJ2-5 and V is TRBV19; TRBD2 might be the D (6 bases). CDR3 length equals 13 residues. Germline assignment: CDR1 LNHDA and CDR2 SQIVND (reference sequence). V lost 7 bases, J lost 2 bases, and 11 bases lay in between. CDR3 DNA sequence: TGTGCCAGTAAGGTAGCGGATCAAGAGACCCAGTACTTC. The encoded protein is CASKVADQETQYF.

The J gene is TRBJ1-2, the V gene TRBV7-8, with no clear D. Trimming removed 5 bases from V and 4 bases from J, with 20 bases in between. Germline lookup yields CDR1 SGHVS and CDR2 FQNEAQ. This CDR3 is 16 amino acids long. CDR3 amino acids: CASSRVVGRFSYGYTF. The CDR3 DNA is TGTGCCAGCAGCCGAGTCGTGGGCAGGTTTTCCTATGGCTACACCTTC.

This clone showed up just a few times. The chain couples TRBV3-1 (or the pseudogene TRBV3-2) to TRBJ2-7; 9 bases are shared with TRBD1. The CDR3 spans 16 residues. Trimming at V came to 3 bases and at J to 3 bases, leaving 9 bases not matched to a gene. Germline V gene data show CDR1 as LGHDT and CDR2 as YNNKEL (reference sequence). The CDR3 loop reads CASSQKGTGISYEQYF. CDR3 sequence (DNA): TGTGCCAGCAGCCAGAAGGGGACAGGGATCAGCTACGAGCAGTACTTC.

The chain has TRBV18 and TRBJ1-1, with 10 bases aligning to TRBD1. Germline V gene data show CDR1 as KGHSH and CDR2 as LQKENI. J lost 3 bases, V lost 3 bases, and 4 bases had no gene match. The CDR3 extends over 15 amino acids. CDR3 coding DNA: TGTGCCAGCTCACCGATAGGGACAGGGGACACTGAAGCTTTCTTT. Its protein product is CASSPIGTGDTEAFF.

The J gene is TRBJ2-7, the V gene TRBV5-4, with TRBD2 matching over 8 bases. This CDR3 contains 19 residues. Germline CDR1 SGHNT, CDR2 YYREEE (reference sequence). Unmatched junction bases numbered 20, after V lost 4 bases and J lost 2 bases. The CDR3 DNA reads TGTGCCAGCAGCCACGGGGGGGTTGAGGTGGGTGGTTACCCCTACGAGCAGTACTTC. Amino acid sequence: CASSHGGVEVGGYPYEQYF.

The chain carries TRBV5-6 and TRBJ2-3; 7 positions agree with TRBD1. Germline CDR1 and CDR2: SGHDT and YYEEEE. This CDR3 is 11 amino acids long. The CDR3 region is CDDRVPDTQYF. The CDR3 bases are TGTGATGACAGGGTGCCGGATACGCAGTATTTT.

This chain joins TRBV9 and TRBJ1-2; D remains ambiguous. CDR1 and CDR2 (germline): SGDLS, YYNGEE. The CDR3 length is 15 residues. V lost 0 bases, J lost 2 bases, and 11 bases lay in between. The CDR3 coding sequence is TGTGCCAGCAGCGTAGGTGGGCAGCCGAACTATGGCTACACCTTC. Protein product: CASSVGGQPNYGYTF.

CDR3 sequence: CASSPDRGRGEKLFF. The CDR3, as DNA: TGTGCCAGCAGCCCAGACAGGGGGCGCGGTGAAAAACTGTTTTTT. The chain links TRBV11-2 to TRBJ1-4, with 10 bases matching TRBD1. V shed 5 bases and J 7 bases; nucleotides not matched to a gene: 7. Germline V gives CDR1 SGHAT, CDR2 FQNNGV. The CDR3 length is 15 residues.

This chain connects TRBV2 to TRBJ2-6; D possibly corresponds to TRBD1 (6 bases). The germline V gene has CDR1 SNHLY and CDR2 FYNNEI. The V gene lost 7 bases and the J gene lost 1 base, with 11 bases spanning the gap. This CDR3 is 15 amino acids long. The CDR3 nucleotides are TGTGCCAGCAACCCGCAGGGGTCTGGGGCCAACGTCCTGACTTTC. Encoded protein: CASNPQGSGANVLTF.

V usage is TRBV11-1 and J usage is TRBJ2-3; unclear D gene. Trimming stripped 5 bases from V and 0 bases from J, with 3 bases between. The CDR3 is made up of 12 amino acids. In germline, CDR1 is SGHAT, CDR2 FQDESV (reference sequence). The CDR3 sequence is CASSTSTDTQYF. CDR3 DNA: TGTGCCAGCAGCACTAGCACAGATACGCAGTATTTT.

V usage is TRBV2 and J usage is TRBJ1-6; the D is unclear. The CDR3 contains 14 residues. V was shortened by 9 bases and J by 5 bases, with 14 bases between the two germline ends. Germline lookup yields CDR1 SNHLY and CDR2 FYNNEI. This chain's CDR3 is CASKFGSHNSPLHF. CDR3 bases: TGTGCCAGTAAATTCGGGTCCCATAATTCACCCCTCCACTTT.

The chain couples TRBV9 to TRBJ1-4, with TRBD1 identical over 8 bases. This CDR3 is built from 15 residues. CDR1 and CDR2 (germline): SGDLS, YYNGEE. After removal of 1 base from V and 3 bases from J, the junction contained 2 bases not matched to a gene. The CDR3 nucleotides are TGTGCCAGCAGCGTACAGGGGGCGGCTAATGAAAAACTGTTTTTT. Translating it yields CASSVQGAANEKLFF. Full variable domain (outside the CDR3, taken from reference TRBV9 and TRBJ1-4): DSGVTQTPKHLITATGQRVTLRCSPRSGDLSVYWYQQSLDQGLQFLIQYYNGEERAKGNILERFSAQQFPDLHSELNLSSLELGDSALYFCASSVQGAANEKLFFGSGTQLSVL.